Here is one T cell receptor (beta chain) with its context. Use of 60 Vbeta and 13 Jbeta primers characterized the PCR. Sequencing was performed with immunoSEQ multiplex PCR; in TCRdb, only in-frame clones are kept and a portion is missing. The sample lists around 150,000 clones; around 77% were seen once. This entry comes from a study of cytomegalovirus exposure and HLA in healthy donors. The CDR3 runs 14 residues. V was trimmed by 5 bases and J by 3 bases, leaving 14 bases between them. Germline CDR1 and CDR2: SNHLY and FYNNEI. Sequencing was done on a sample of PBMCs. The chain joins TRBV2 to TRBJ2-7; tentative D call: TRBD1 (6 bases). The TCR was taken from a man aged 25-45 years in good health and CMV-seropositive. Written as DNA, the CDR3 is TGTGCCAGCAGTTCAGGGGAGATCGGCTACGAGCAGTACTTC. Translating gives CASSSGEIGYEQYF.